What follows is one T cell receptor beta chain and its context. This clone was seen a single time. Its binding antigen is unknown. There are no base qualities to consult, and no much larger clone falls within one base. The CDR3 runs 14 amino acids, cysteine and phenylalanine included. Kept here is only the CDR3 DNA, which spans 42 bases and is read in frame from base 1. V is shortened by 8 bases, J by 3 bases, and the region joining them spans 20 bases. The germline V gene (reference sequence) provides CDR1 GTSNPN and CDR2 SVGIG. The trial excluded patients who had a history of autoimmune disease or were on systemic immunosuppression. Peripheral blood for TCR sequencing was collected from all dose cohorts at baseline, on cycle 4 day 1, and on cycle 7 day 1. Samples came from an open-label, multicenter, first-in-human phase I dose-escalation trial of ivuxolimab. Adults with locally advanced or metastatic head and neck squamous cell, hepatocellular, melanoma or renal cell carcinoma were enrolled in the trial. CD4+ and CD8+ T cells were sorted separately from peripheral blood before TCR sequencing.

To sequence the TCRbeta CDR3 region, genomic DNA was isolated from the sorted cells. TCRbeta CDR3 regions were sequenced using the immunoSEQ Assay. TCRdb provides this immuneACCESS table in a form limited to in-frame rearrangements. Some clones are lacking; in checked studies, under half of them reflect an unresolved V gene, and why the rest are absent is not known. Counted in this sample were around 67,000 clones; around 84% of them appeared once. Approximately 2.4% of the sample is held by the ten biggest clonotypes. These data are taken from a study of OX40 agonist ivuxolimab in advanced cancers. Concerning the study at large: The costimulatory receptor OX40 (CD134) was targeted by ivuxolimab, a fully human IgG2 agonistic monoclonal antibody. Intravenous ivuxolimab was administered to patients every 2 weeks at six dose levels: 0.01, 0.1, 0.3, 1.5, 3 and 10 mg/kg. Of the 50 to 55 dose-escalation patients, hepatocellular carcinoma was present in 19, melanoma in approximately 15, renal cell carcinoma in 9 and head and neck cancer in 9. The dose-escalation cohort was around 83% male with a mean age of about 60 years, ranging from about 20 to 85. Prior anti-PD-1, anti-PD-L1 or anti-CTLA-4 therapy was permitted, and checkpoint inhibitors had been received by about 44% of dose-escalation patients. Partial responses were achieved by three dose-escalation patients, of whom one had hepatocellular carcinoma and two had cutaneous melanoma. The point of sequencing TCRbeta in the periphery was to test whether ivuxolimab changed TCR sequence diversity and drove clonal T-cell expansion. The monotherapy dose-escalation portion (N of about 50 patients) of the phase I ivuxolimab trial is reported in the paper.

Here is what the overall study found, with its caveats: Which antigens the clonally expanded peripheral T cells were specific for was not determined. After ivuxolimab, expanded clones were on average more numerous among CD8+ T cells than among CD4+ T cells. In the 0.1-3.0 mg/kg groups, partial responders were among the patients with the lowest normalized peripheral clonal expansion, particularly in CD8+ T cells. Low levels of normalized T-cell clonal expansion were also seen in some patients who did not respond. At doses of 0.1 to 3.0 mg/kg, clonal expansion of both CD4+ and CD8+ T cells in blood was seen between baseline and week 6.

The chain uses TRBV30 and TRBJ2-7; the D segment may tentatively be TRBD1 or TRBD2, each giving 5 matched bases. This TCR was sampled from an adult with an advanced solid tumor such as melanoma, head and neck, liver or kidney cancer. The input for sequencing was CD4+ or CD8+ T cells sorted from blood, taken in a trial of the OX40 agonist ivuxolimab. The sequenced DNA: TGTGCCCTGAGGGGCCCAAGGGCACACTACGAGCAGTACTTC. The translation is CALRGPRAHYEQYF.